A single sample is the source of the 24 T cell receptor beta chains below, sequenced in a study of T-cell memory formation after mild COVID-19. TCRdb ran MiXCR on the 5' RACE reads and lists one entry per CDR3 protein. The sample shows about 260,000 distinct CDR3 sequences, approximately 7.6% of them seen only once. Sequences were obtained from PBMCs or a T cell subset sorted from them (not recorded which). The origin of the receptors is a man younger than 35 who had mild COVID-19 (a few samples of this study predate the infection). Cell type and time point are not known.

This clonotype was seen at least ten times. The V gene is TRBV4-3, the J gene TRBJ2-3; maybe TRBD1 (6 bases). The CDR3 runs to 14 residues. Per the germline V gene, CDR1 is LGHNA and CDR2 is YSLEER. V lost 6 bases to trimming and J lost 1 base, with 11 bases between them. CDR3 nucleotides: TGCGCCAGCAGTCGACAGGTTGGCACAGATACGCAGTATTTT. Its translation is CASSRQVGTDTQYF.

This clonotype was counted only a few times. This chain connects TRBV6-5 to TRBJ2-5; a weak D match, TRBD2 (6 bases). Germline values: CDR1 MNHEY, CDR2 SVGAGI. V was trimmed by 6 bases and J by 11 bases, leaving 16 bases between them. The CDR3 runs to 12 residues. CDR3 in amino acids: CASSPGLPSQYF. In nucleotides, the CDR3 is TGTGCCAGCAGCCCTGGACTACCCTCACAGTACTTC.

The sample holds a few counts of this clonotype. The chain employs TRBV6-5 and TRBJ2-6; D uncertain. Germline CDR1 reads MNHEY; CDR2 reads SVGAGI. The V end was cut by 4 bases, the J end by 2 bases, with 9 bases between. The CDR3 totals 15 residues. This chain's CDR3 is CASSLIAPGANVLTF. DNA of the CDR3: TGTGCCAGCAGTTTAATTGCCCCTGGGGCCAACGTCCTGACTTTC.

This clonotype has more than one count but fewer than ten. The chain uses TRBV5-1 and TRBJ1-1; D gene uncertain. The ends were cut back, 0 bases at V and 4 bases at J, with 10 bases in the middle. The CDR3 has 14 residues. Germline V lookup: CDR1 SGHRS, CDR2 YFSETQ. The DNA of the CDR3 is TGCGCCAGCAGCTTGGGAGGGAGGTCCACTGAAGCTTTCTTT. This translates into CASSLGGRSTEAFF.

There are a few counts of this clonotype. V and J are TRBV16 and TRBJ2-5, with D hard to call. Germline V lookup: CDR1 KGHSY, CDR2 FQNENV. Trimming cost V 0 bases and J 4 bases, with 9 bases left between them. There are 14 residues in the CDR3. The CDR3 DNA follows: TGTGCCAGCAGCCAATCCTTGGGCGGAGAGACCCAGTACTTC. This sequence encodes CASSQSLGGETQYF.

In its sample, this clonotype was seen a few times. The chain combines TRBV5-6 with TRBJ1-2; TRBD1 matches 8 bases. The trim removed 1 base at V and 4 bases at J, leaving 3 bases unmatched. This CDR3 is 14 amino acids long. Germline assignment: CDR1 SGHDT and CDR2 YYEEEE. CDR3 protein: CASSLFQGAYGYTF. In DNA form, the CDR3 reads TGTGCCAGCAGCTTGTTCCAGGGGGCCTATGGCTACACCTTC. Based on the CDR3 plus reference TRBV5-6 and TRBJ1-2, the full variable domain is DAGVTQSPTHLIKTRGQQVTLRCSPKSGHDTVSWYQQALGQGPQFIFQYYEEEERQRGNFPDRFSGHQFPNYSSELNVNALLLGDSALYLCASSLFQGAYGYTFGSGTRLTVV.

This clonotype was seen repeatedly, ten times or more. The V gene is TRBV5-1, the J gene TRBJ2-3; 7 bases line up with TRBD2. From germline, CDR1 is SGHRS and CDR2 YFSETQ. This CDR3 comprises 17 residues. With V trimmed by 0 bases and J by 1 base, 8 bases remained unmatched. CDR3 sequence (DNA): TGCGCCAGCAGCTTGGCCGCGGCGGGGGAAGGCACAGATACGCAGTATTTT. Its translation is CASSLAAAGEGTDTQYF.

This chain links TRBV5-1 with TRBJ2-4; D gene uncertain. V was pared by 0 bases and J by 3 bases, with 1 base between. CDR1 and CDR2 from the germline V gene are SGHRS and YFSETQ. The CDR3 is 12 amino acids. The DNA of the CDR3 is TGCGCCAGCAGCTTGGACAAAAACATTCAGTACTTC. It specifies CASSLDKNIQYF.

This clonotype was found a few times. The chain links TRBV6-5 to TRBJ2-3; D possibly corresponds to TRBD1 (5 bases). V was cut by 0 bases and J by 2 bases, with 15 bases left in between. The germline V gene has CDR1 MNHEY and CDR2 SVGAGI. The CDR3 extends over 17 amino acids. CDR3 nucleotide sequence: TGTGCCAGCAGTTACTCGATTGGGGCAGTAGACACAGATACGCAGTATTTT. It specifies CASSYSIGAVDTDTQYF.

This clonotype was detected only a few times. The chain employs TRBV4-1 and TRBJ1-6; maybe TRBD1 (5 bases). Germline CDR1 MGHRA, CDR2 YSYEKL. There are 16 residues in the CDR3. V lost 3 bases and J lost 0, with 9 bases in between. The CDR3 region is CASSHRQSSYNSPLHF. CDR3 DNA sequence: TGCGCCAGCAGCCACAGACAGAGCTCCTATAATTCACCCCTCCACTTT.

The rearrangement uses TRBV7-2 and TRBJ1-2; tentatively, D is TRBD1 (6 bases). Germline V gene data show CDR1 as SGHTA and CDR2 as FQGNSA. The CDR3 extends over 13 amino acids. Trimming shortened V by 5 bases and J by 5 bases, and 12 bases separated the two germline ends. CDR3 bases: TGTGCCAGCAGCCTGGGGGCGGGATATGGCTACACCTTC. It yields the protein CASSLGAGYGYTF.

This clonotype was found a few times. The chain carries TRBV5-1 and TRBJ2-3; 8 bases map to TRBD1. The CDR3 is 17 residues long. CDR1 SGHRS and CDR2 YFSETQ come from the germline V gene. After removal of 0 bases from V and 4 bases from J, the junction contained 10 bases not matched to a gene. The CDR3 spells CASSLAIDRGSPDTQYF. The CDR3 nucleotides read TGCGCCAGCAGCTTGGCCATCGACAGGGGATCCCCAGATACGCAGTATTTT. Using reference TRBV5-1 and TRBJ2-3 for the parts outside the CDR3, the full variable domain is KAGVTQTPRYLIKTRGQQVTLSCSPISGHRSVSWYQQTPGQGLQFLFEYFSETQRNKGNFPGRFSGRQFSNSRSEMNVSTLELGDSALYLCASSLAIDRGSPDTQYFGPGTRLTVL.

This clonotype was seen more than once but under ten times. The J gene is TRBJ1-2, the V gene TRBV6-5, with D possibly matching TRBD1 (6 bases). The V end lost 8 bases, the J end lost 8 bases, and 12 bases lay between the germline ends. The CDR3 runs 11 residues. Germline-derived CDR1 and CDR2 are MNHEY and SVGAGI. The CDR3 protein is CASQGFEGYTF. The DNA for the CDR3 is TGTGCCAGCCAGGGGTTCGAGGGCTACACCTTC.

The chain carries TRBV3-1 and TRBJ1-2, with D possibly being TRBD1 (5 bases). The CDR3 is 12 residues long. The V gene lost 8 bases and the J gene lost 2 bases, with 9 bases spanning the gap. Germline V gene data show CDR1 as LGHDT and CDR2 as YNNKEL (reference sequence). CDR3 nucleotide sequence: TGTGCCAGCGGACACGGAAACTATGGCTACACCTTC. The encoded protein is CASGHGNYGYTF.

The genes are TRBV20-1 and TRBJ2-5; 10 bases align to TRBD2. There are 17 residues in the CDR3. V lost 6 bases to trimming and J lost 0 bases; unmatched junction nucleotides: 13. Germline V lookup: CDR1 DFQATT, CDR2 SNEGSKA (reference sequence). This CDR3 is CSAATSGQSGYQETQYF. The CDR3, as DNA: TGCAGTGCGGCGACTAGCGGGCAAAGCGGGTACCAAGAGACCCAGTACTTC.

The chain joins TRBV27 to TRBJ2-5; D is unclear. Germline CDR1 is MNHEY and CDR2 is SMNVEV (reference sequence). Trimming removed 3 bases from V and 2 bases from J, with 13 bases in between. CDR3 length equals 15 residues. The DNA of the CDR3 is TGTGCCAGCAGTTTTACCGGGCAGCCTCAAGAGACCCAGTACTTC. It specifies CASSFTGQPQETQYF.

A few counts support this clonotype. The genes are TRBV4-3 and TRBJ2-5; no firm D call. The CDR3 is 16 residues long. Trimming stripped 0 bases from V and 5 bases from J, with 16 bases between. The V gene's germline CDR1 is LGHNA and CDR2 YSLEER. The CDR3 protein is CASSQDVKAQRETQYF. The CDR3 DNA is TGCGCCAGCAGCCAAGATGTAAAGGCCCAAAGGGAGACCCAGTACTTC.

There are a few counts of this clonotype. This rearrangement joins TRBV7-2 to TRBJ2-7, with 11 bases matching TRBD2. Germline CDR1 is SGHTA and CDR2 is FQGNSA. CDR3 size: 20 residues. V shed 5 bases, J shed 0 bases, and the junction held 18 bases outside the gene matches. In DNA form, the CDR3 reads TGTGCCAGCAGCCGCCAAATCGGTGGACTAGCGGGCTCGAGCTCCTACGAGCAGTACTTC. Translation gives CASSRQIGGLAGSSSYEQYF.

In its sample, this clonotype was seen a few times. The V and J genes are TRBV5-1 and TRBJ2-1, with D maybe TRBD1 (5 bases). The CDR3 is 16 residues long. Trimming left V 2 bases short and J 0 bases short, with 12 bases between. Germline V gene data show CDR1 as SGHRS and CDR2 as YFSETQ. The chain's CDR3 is CASSFHYRSSYNEQFF. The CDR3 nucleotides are TGCGCCAGCAGCTTCCATTACAGGTCCTCCTACAATGAGCAGTTCTTC.

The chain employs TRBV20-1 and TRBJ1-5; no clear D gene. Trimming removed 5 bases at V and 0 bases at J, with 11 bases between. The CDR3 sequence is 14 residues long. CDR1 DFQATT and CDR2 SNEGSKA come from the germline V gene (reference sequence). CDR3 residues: CSACVAGSNQPQHF. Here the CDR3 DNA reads TGCAGTGCTTGCGTCGCCGGTAGCAATCAGCCCCAGCATTTT.

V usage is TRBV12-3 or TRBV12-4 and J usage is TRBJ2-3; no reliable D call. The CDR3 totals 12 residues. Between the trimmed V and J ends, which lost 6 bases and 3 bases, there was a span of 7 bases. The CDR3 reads CASRIRTDTQYF. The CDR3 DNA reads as TGTGCCAGCAGGATAAGAACAGATACGCAGTATTTT.

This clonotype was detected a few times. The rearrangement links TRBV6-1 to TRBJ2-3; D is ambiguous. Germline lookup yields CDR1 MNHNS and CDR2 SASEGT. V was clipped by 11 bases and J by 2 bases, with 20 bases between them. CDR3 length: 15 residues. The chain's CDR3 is CAVLGPSINTDTQYF. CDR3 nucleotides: TGTGCCGTCCTCGGGCCCTCAATCAACACAGATACGCAGTATTTT.

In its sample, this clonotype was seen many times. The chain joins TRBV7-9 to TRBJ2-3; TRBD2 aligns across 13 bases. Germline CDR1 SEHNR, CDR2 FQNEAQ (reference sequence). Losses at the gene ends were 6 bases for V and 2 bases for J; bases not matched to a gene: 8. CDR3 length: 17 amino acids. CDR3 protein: CASRPGLAGAHTDTQYF. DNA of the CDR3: TGTGCCAGCAGGCCTGGACTAGCGGGGGCCCACACAGATACGCAGTATTTT.

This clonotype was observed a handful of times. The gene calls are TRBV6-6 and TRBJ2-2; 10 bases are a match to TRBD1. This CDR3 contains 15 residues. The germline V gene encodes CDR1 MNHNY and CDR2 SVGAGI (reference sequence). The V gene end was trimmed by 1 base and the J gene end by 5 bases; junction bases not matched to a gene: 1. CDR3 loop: CASSYWTGGTGELFF. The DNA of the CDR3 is TGTGCCAGCAGTTACTGGACAGGGGGGACCGGGGAGCTGTTTTTT.